This TCR beta chain was captured in a study of blood T cell repertoires in COVID-19. This CDR3 comprises 15 residues. V lost 5 bases, J lost 7 bases, and 10 bases stayed unmatched. Germline V gene lookup returns CDR1 LNHDA and CDR2 SQIVND (reference sequence). During active infection, Seattle patients enrolled and were then monitored through disease. Measured with immunoSEQ multiplex PCR; TCRdb has only the in-frame clones, and not every one. The sample yields tens of thousands of clones, 70% to 90% seen once. This TCR came from a woman aged 50 to 60 with COVID-19, enrolled during active disease. Input material: peripheral blood. The J gene is TRBJ2-1, the V gene TRBV19; 8 bases map to TRBD2. CDR3 nucleotides: TGTGCCAGTAGTTCTGCGGGGGGCGCGGTGAATGAGCAGTTCTTC. Translated, it gives CASSSAGGAVNEQFF.